This is a list of T cell receptor beta chains from one sample in a study of blood T cell repertoires in COVID-19. The assay was immunoSEQ multiplex PCR, and TCRdb's table has in-frame clones only and misses some. The data contain tens of thousands of clones, almost 85% of them singletons. The sample comprised peripheral blood. The receptors were sampled from a human donor in a cohort sampled during active COVID-19. Both conserved end residues are part of each CDR3. A D gene is named only where the DNA matches it firmly. Part of the rows lack a size; the others show once, few, many or a class for expanded clones.

TRBV12-3/TRBV12-4,TRBJ2-7,-,-,TGTGCCAGCAGTCATCCCATCAACTACGAGCAGTACTTC,CASSHPINYEQYF
TRBV4-2,TRBJ2-3,-,TRBD2,TGTGCCAGCAGCCAAGGGGAGAGCGGGGGGGCCTCAGATACGCAGTATTTT,CASSQGESGGASDTQYF
TRBV9,TRBJ2-7,once,-,TGTGCCAGCAGCGTTGGACAAACCTCCTACGAGCAGTACTTC,CASSVGQTSYEQYF
TRBV5-1,TRBJ2-7,once,-,TGCGCCAGCAGCTCGACAGCGACGATCGCAAATGGCGAGCAGTACTTC,CASSSTATIANGEQYF
TRBV4-2,TRBJ2-3,-,TRBD2,TGTGCCAGCAGCCAAGAAATAGGGACTAGCGGACGCACAGATACGCAGTATTTT,CASSQEIGTSGRTDTQYF
TRBV5-1,TRBJ2-3,once,-,TGCGCCAGCAGTTCGTCGTTCGGTGGAGGCACAGATACGCAGTATTTT,CASSSSFGGGTDTQYF
TRBV7-8,TRBJ2-6,-,-,TGTGCCAGCAGCTCGACACGGATTTCTGATGGGGCCAACGTCCTGACTTTC,CASSSTRISDGANVLTF
TRBV7-8,TRBJ2-1,-,TRBD2,TGTGCCAGCAGCTCAACCGGGGCGGGACTAGTGGGTCGGGACAATGAGCAGTTCTTC,CASSSTGAGLVGRDNEQFF
TRBV6-5,TRBJ1-2,-,-,TGTGCCAGCAGTCGGCTACAGGGCGGCTACACCTTC,CASSRLQGGYTF
TRBV4-1,TRBJ1-3,-,-,TGCGCCAGCAGCCAACTCACTCGGGGGTTCGGAAACACCATATATTTT,CASSQLTRGFGNTIYF
TRBV18,TRBJ2-7,-,TRBD2,TGTGCCAGCTCACCAGGAACTAGCGGGGGTACCTACGAGCAGTACTTC,CASSPGTSGGTYEQYF
TRBV18,TRBJ1-5,-,-,TGTGCCAGCTCACCACTCGAAGCAAATCAGCCCCAGCATTTT,CASSPLEANQPQHF
TRBV23-1,TRBJ1-6,many,-,TGCGCCAGCAAAACCTACCCCCTCCACTTT,CASKTYPLHF
TRBV5-1,TRBJ1-2,-,-,TGCGCCAGCAGGCCCCTGGGCGCAGAAACCTATGGCTACACCTTC,CASRPLGAETYGYTF
TRBV4-1,TRBJ1-5,few,-,TGCGCCAGCAGCCAAGGGAGGATCCTTAGCAATCAGCCCCAGCATTTT,CASSQGRILSNQPQHF
TRBV6-5,TRBJ1-1,-,-,TGTGCCAGCAGCCCCTCAGGGATGAACACTGAAGCTTTCTTT,CASSPSGMNTEAFF
TRBV10-1,TRBJ2-7,-,-,TGCGCCAGCAGTATACCCCGGGACACCCCCTACGAGCAGTACTTC,CASSIPRDTPYEQYF
TRBV7-8,TRBJ2-1,-,-,TGTGCCAGCAGCTTCGGGCGGGATAAGCAGTTCTTC,CASSFGRDKQFF
TRBV12-3/TRBV12-4,TRBJ2-5,-,-,TGTGCCAGCAGTTTTCGGGGAGAGACCCAGTACTTC,CASSFRGETQYF
TRBV6-5,TRBJ2-7,once,-,TGTGCCAGCAGAAAGGACACCGGGGAGCAGTACTTC,CASRKDTGEQYF
TRBV6-5,TRBJ1-2,-,-,TGTGCCAGCAATCAGGGCAGGGGCGAGAGTGGCTACACCTTC,CASNQGRGESGYTF
TRBV12-3/TRBV12-4,TRBJ1-6,-,-,TGTGCCACCGTGGGGGGGGGCAATTCACCCCTCCACTTT,CATVGGGNSPLHF
TRBV2,TRBJ1-2,once,-,TGTGCCAGCAGTGAGCGGGGAGGTGGCTATGGCTACACCTTC,CASSERGGGYGYTF
TRBV30,TRBJ1-5,-,-,TGTGCCTGGAGCACAGGCCTCGCAAATCAGCCCCAGCATTTT,CAWSTGLANQPQHF
TRBV6-5,TRBJ1-5,-,TRBD1,TGTGCCAGCAAACCAGGGACAGCCAATCAGCCCCAGCATTTT,CASKPGTANQPQHF
TRBV11-2,TRBJ1-4,-,-,TGTGCCAGCAGCTTAAAGTGGCAGGTCGATGAAAAACTGTTTTTT,CASSLKWQVDEKLFF
TRBV6-5,TRBJ1-5,once,-,TGTGCCAGCAGTAAGGGGGGGGATGGCAATCAGCCCCAGCATTTT,CASSKGGDGNQPQHF
TRBV6-2/TRBV6-3,TRBJ1-1,-,-,TGTGCCAGCAGTTACGGGGGGGTGGTGAACACTGAAGCTTTCTTT,CASSYGGVVNTEAFF
TRBV6-2/TRBV6-3,TRBJ2-3,-,-,TGTGCCAGCAGCATAGCGGGCACAGATACGCAGTATTTT,CASSIAGTDTQYF
TRBV18,TRBJ2-7,-,TRBD1,TGTGCCAGCTCACGCACCGGGACAGGGGAGAACGAGCAGTACTTC,CASSRTGTGENEQYF
TRBV9,TRBJ1-2,-,-,TGTGCCAGCAGCGTGGCCGAGTCGAGGAATGGCTACACCTTC,CASSVAESRNGYTF
TRBV6-5,TRBJ1-1,-,-,TGTGCCAGCAGTTACTCGAGTGTCTTGAGCACTGAAGCTTTCTTT,CASSYSSVLSTEAFF
TRBV7-2,TRBJ1-1,-,TRBD1,TGTGCCAGCAGCTTAGCGACAGGGTTGGACACTGAAGCTTTCTTT,CASSLATGLDTEAFF
TRBV19,TRBJ2-1,-,TRBD2,TGTGCCAGTAGTGCAAAGGGACTAGCGGGGTTCTCCTACAATGAGCAGTTCTTC,CASSAKGLAGFSYNEQFF
TRBV7-8,TRBJ2-5,-,-,TGTGCCAGCAGCTTAGAGCAGGGTGCACCCCAGAAGACCCAGTACTTC,CASSLEQGAPQKTQYF
TRBV20-1,TRBJ1-1,-,-,TGCAGTGCTAGTGATGCCAGGAACACTGAAGCTTTCTTT,CSASDARNTEAFF
TRBV30,TRBJ1-6,few,-,TGTGCCTGGAGAGGCCGACAGAGCTCCTATAATTCACCCCTCCACTTT,CAWRGRQSSYNSPLHF
TRBV4-3,TRBJ2-3,-,TRBD2,TGCGCCAGCAGCCAAGGGACTAGCGGGGGGCACGTCACAGATACGCAGTATTTT,CASSQGTSGGHVTDTQYF
TRBV30,TRBJ2-5,-,-,TGTGCCTGGAGTGTACAGGGCGGGCTCCAAGAGACCCAGTACTTC,CAWSVQGGLQETQYF
TRBV24-1,TRBJ2-2,-,TRBD1,TGTGCCACCAGTGATCCGACACAGGGGTTCACCGGGGAGCTGTTTTTT,CATSDPTQGFTGELFF
TRBV6-2/TRBV6-3,TRBJ1-1,-,-,TGTGCCAGCAGTTCCGGGAGAAACACTGAAGCTTTCTTT,CASSSGRNTEAFF
TRBV9,TRBJ1-3,-,-,TGTGCCAGCAGCGTAGTGGGGGGCTCTGGAAACACCATATATTTT,CASSVVGGSGNTIYF
TRBV7-8,TRBJ1-2,-,-,TGTGCCAGCAGCTTAGGTGGGGCTGGCTATGGCTACACCTTC,CASSLGGAGYGYTF
TRBV29-1,TRBJ1-2,-,TRBD1,TGCAGCGTAGGGGACAGGGCTAACTATGGCTACACCTTC,CSVGDRANYGYTF
TRBV3-1/TRBV3-2,TRBJ2-7,once,-,TGTGCCAGCAGCCAAGGGTCCAGGTACCCCTACGAGCAGTACTTC,CASSQGSRYPYEQYF
TRBV7-2,TRBJ2-3,-,TRBD2,TGTGCCAGCAGCTTAGCGCGGGGACTAGCGGGGAGCGCAGATACGCAGTATTTT,CASSLARGLAGSADTQYF
TRBV19,TRBJ1-5,-,TRBD1,TGTGCCAGTAGTGCCCGACAGGGGGCCCTTCAGCCCCAGCATTTT,CASSARQGALQPQHF
TRBV12-3/TRBV12-4,TRBJ2-7,-,-,TGTGCCAGCAGTTTTCGGGGATTTTACGAGCAGTACTTC,CASSFRGFYEQYF
TRBV6-6,TRBJ1-2,-,-,TGTGCCAGCAGTCGGATGGACAGTACCGGCTACACCTTC,CASSRMDSTGYTF
TRBV5-4,TRBJ2-3,-,-,TGTGCCAGCAGCCCAGACTCCAGAGATACGCAGTATTTT,CASSPDSRDTQYF
TRBV4-1,TRBJ2-4,-,TRBD1,TGCGCCAGCAGCCAAGCAAGCCGGGACAGCTCTTTCAACATTCAGTACTTC,CASSQASRDSSFNIQYF
TRBV18,TRBJ2-7,-,TRBD1,TGTGCCAGCTCATCGGACAGGTTGAGCTCCTACGAGCAGTACTTC,CASSSDRLSSYEQYF
TRBV4-2,TRBJ1-5,-,-,TGTGCCAGCAGCCAAGATGGTTCAGGGAGGGATAATCAGCCCCAGCATTTT,CASSQDGSGRDNQPQHF
TRBV6-6,TRBJ1-1,-,-,TGTGCCGGCGACTCGGGGGGGGAAATGAACACTGAAGCTTTCTTT,CAGDSGGEMNTEAFF
TRBV3-1/TRBV3-2,TRBJ1-1,-,TRBD1,TGTGCCAGCAGCCGAGCCGGGACAGGGAACACTGAAGCTTTCTTT,CASSRAGTGNTEAFF
TRBV5-1,TRBJ1-1,once,-,TGCGCCAGCAGGGTGACAGCCGTGAACACTGAAGCTTTCTTT,CASRVTAVNTEAFF
TRBV6-4,TRBJ1-2,-,-,TGTGCCAGCAGTCAAAATTTACAGGGCATGGGGGGCTACACCTTC,CASSQNLQGMGGYTF
TRBV29-1,TRBJ1-3,few,-,TGCAGCGTTGAATTGGGGGGAAGAAGAAACACCATATATTTT,CSVELGGRRNTIYF
TRBV12-3/TRBV12-4,TRBJ2-7,-,-,TGTGCCAGCAGCCGTAGTTTTTACGAGCAGTACTTC,CASSRSFYEQYF
TRBV7-9,TRBJ1-2,-,-,TGTGCCAGCAGCTTAGAGACAGGACCGGGAGGCTACACCTTC,CASSLETGPGGYTF